The 29 T cell receptor beta chains listed next were all sequenced from one sample in a study of cytomegalovirus exposure and HLA in healthy donors. With 60 Vbeta and 13 Jbeta primers, the PCR was carried out. Generated by immunoSEQ multiplex PCR, the TCRdb table keeps only in-frame clones and is missing some. This sample has some 98,000 clones, with under 85% found just once. Material for sequencing was PBMCs. The receptor set was obtained from a man aged 18 to 30 in good health and CMV-seropositive.

This clone was counted only a few times. The chain uses TRBV6-5 and TRBJ2-3, with D perhaps matching TRBD1 (6 bases). The CDR3 spans 15 residues. The germline V gene has CDR1 MNHEY and CDR2 SVGAGI. Trimming took off 2 bases at V and 0 bases at J, with 9 bases between the two ends. The CDR3: CASSYGQPSTDTQYF. DNA for the CDR3: TGTGCCAGCAGTTACGGACAGCCTAGCACAGATACGCAGTATTTT.

CDR3 nucleotide sequence: TGTGCCAGCAGGACATACAGGGATCTAGTAGCTTTCTTT. Amino acid sequence: CASRTYRDLVAFF. The gene calls are TRBV5-4 and TRBJ1-1; tentatively, D is TRBD1 (6 bases). Looked up from germline, CDR1 is SGHNT and CDR2 is YYREEE (reference sequence). This CDR3 region has 13 residues. V gave up 5 bases and J gave up 10 bases, with 18 bases separating them.

This chain connects TRBV7-2 to TRBJ1-5, with 7 bases lining up with TRBD1. This CDR3 contains 15 residues. J was trimmed by 6 bases and V by 5 bases; bases with no gene match: 10. Germline loops: CDR1 SGHTA, CDR2 FQGNSA. DNA for the CDR3: TGTGCCAGCAGCACCCAAGGGGGCGCAGGTCAGCCCCAGCATTTT. This translates into CASSTQGGAGQPQHF.

The chain has TRBV23-1 and TRBJ1-1, with 8 bases fitting TRBD1. TRBV23-1 is sorted into the ORF group, with uncertain function. The junction had 5 bases not matched to a gene; V was cut back by 3 bases and J by 11 bases. The CDR3 extends over 12 amino acids. CDR3 region: CASSHEGQVAFF. The CDR3, as DNA: TGCGCCAGCAGTCACGAGGGACAGGTGGCTTTCTTT.

V usage is TRBV5-4 and J usage is TRBJ2-1; a possible D gene is TRBD1 (6 bases). V was cut by 4 bases and J by 4 bases, with 15 bases left in between. From germline, CDR1 is SGHNT and CDR2 YYREEE (reference sequence). This CDR3 is 15 amino acids long. For the CDR3, the DNA is TGTGCCAGCAGCCTAGCACAGGGAACTTACAATGAGCAGTTCTTC. Its translation: CASSLAQGTYNEQFF.

The rearrangement uses TRBV27 and TRBJ2-7, with 7 bases lining up with TRBD1. The CDR3 runs to 15 residues. The germline V gene has CDR1 MNHEY and CDR2 SMNVEV (reference sequence). The V gene end was trimmed by 5 bases and the J gene end by 3 bases; junction bases not matched to a gene: 10. DNA of the CDR3: TGTGCCAGCAGTCTTACAGGGGTCCTGAACTACGAGCAGTACTTC. This encodes CASSLTGVLNYEQYF.

This clone was counted between two and nine times. The chain has TRBV15 and TRBJ2-2, with 9 nucleotides matching TRBD1. The J segment lost 1 base and the V segment lost 5 bases, leaving 2 bases of the junction unmatched. In germline, CDR1 is LNHNV, CDR2 YYDKDF (reference sequence). The CDR3 totals 15 residues. CDR3: CATSVGQGNTGELFF. CDR3 nucleotide sequence: TGTGCCACCAGCGTGGGACAGGGGAACACCGGGGAGCTGTTTTTT. The full variable domain, in which reference TRBV15 and TRBJ2-2 provide the parts outside the CDR3, is DAMVIQNPRYQVTQFGKPVTLSCSQTLNHNVMYWYQQKSSQAPKLLFHYYDKDFNNEADTPDNFQSRRPNTSFCFLDIRSPGLGDTAMYLCATSVGQGNTGELFFGEGSRLTVL.

The chain links TRBV5-5 to TRBJ2-3, with D perhaps matching TRBD2 (6 bases). CDR3 size: 13 residues. V lost 5 bases and J 3 bases, leaving 10 bases between the germline ends. Germline CDR1 and CDR2: SGHKS and YYEKEE (reference sequence). The CDR3: CASSPEGTDTQYF. The CDR3, as DNA: TGTGCCAGCAGTCCGGAGGGGACAGATACGCAGTATTTT.

The chain combines TRBV7-9 with TRBJ1-4; perhaps TRBD1 as D (5 bases). V lost 8 bases and J 3 bases, leaving 16 bases between the germline ends. Looked up from germline, CDR1 is SEHNR and CDR2 is FQNEAQ (reference sequence). This CDR3 is built from 15 residues. This CDR3 is CASGEDGGANEKLFF. Here the CDR3 DNA reads TGTGCCAGCGGAGAGGACGGGGGAGCTAATGAAAAACTGTTTTTT.

This rearrangement joins TRBV7-8 to TRBJ2-1, with 9 positions matching TRBD1. With V trimmed by 3 bases and J by 9 bases, 6 bases remained unmatched. CDR3 length: 14 residues. From germline, CDR1 is SGHVS and CDR2 FQNEAQ. The CDR3 region is CASSLGQGLAEQFF. The CDR3 nucleotides read TGTGCCAGCAGCTTGGGACAGGGTTTAGCTGAGCAGTTCTTC.

The rearrangement uses TRBV28 and TRBJ2-7; 9 positions match TRBD1. The germline CDR1 and CDR2 sequences are MDHEN and SYDVKM. The ends lost 6 bases at V and 7 bases at J; junction bases unmatched: 16. This CDR3 comprises 16 residues. The CDR3 nucleotides are TGTGCCAGCAGCCCCTGGAGAGGGACAGGGATGGAAGAGCAGTACTTC. This sequence encodes CASSPWRGTGMEEQYF.

The rearrangement uses TRBV5-6 and TRBJ2-2; 9 nucleotides agree with TRBD2. The trim removed 1 base at V and 4 bases at J, leaving 8 bases unmatched. The CDR3 runs 17 residues. CDR1 and CDR2 from the germline V gene are SGHDT and YYEEEE. CDR3 nucleotide sequence: TGTGCCAGCAGCTTGAGTTTCCTAGCGGGGAGCACCGGGGAGCTGTTTTTT. It translates to CASSLSFLAGSTGELFF.

Here the CDR3 reads CASSDSGGTPDTQYF. The DNA for the CDR3 is TGTGCCAGCAGTGACTCGGGGGGGACTCCAGATACGCAGTATTTT. V usage is TRBV6-4 and J usage is TRBJ2-3; 7 bases are shared with TRBD2. Germline CDR1 is MRHNA and CDR2 is SNTAGT. V lost 0 bases to trimming and J lost 4 bases; unmatched junction nucleotides: 4. CDR3 length: 15 amino acids.

In DNA form, the CDR3 reads TGTGCCAGCAGTGCAATGACAGGGGGCCCTGGGTATGGCTACACCTTC. Residues: CASSAMTGGPGYGYTF. The chain employs TRBV2 and TRBJ1-2; 10 bases are a match to TRBD1. From germline, CDR1 is SNHLY and CDR2 FYNNEI. The CDR3 has 16 amino acids. The V and J ends lost 4 bases and 5 bases, in that order; junction bases with no gene match: 10.

As concerns this clone: The germline gene is not matched at one end of the junction; a read error may be the cause. The V gene is TRBV5-8, the J gene TRBJ1-5; D gene uncertain. The CDR3 has 14 amino acids. Germline CDR1 reads SGHTS; CDR2 reads YDEGEE. CDR3: CASSLSLSSQPQHF. In DNA, the CDR3 is TGTGCCAGCAGCTTGTCACTAAGCAGTCAGCCCCAGCATTTT.

This clone was picked up a small number of times. The gene calls are TRBV6-4 and TRBJ2-7; 7 bases fit TRBD1. Germline values: CDR1 MRHNA, CDR2 SNTAGT. V gave up 4 bases and J gave up 3 bases; unmatched junction bases: 9. This CDR3 has 15 amino acids. The CDR3 nucleotides read TGTGCCAGCAGTGCAGAACCGGGACAGAGCTACGAGCAGTACTTC. Protein sequence: CASSAEPGQSYEQYF.

The chain employs TRBV5-6 and TRBJ2-2, with 7 bases matching TRBD2. Germline V gene lookup returns CDR1 SGHDT and CDR2 YYEEEE. This CDR3 spans 16 amino acids. Trimming took 3 bases from V and 4 from J; bases not matched to a gene: 9. CDR3 protein: CASSSRGEGSTGELFF. CDR3 in DNA: TGTGCCAGCAGCTCCCGAGGGGAGGGGAGCACCGGGGAGCTGTTTTTT.

The chain uses TRBV28 and TRBJ2-7, with 10 nucleotides matching TRBD2. J was trimmed by 5 bases and V by 6 bases; bases with no gene match: 13. The germline V gene encodes CDR1 MDHEN and CDR2 SYDVKM. The CDR3 runs 16 residues. CDR3 region: CASSPNLSAGGNEQYF. CDR3 sequence (DNA): TGTGCCAGCAGCCCAAACCTCTCAGCGGGGGGGAACGAGCAGTACTTC.

This rearrangement joins TRBV15 to TRBJ1-4; 9 positions agree with TRBD1. This CDR3 region has 14 residues. After removal of 5 bases from V and 5 bases from J, the junction contained 3 bases not matched to a gene. CDR1 is LNHNV and CDR2 is YYDKDF in the germline V gene (reference sequence). The CDR3 DNA sequence: TGTGCCACCAGCTACAGGGGGCCGAATGAAAAACTGTTTTTT. It encodes CATSYRGPNEKLFF.

This chain joins TRBV5-6 and TRBJ1-5; D gene uncertain. CDR1 SGHDT and CDR2 YYEEEE come from the germline V gene. V lost 0 bases and J 7 bases, leaving 14 bases between the germline ends. The CDR3 is made up of 15 amino acids. The CDR3 nucleotides are TGTGCCAGCAGCTTGGCAGGTCTTGGCGACCAGCCCCAGCATTTT. This encodes CASSLAGLGDQPQHF.

This clone was counted once. The J gene is TRBJ1-4, the V gene TRBV9, with a weak D call TRBD1 (5 bases). Germline V lookup: CDR1 SGDLS, CDR2 YYNGEE. Trimming left V 3 bases short and J 0 bases short, with 9 bases between. This CDR3 contains 15 residues. CDR3 bases: TGTGCCAGCAGCGCTGGGGGGGCAACTAATGAAAAACTGTTTTTT. Protein: CASSAGGATNEKLFF.

V gene TRBV2 combines with J gene TRBJ1-2, with D tentatively TRBD1 (6 bases). CDR3 size: 14 residues. The germline V and J ends were trimmed by 3 bases and 4 bases, with 12 bases remaining between them. Looked up from germline, CDR1 is SNHLY and CDR2 is FYNNEI. The DNA for the CDR3 is TGTGCCAGCAGTGACGGGGAAGGGGGCTATGGCTACACCTTC. Its translation is CASSDGEGGYGYTF.

This clone was detected only a few times. The chain combines TRBV10-1 with TRBJ2-4, with TRBD2 matching 10 bases. The CDR3 covers 11 residues. Per the germline V gene, CDR1 is WNHNN and CDR2 is SYGVQD (reference sequence). With 8 bases clipped from V and 15 bases from J, the junction kept 7 bases outside the gene matches. The CDR3 protein is CASPIAGGLYF. The CDR3 bases are TGCGCCAGCCCAATAGCGGGGGGCCTGTACTTC.

The gene calls are TRBV7-3 and TRBJ1-3; no definite D call. V was cut by 2 bases and J by 1 base, with 9 bases left in between. Germline lookup yields CDR1 SGHTA and CDR2 FQGTGA. The CDR3 extends over 15 amino acids. CDR3 region: CASSLDGSSGNTIYF. CDR3 coding DNA: TGTGCCAGCAGCTTAGATGGGAGTTCTGGAAACACCATATATTTT.

V and J are TRBV5-4 and TRBJ2-2, with 12 bases matching TRBD2. V trimming: 5 bases; J trimming: 2 bases; junction bases outside the gene matches: 4. Germline values: CDR1 SGHNT, CDR2 YYREEE (reference sequence). CDR3 length equals 16 residues. The DNA for the CDR3 is TGTGCCAGCAGACTAGCGGGGGGAATAAACACCGGGGAGCTGTTTTTT. This sequence encodes CASRLAGGINTGELFF. Combining the CDR3 with reference TRBV5-4 and TRBJ2-2 gives the whole variable domain ETGVTQSPTHLIKTRGQQVTLRCSSQSGHNTVSWYQQALGQGPQFIFQYYREEENGRGNFPPRFSGLQFPNYSSELNVNALELDDSALYLCASRLAGGINTGELFFGEGSRLTVL.

In this sample, this clone turned up once. Other DNA sequences within the sample encode an identical CDR3. The CDR3 spells CASSQGLDDEQYF. The CDR3 DNA sequence: TGCGCCAGCAGCCAAGGACTCGACGACGAGCAGTACTTC. This chain joins TRBV4-1 and TRBJ2-7; no clear D. Deletions cut 1 base from V and 5 bases from J, with 9 bases between. Germline V gene sequence: CDR1 MGHRA, CDR2 YSYEKL. The length of the CDR3 is 13 residues.

This CDR3 reads CASSFRNSYEQYF. CDR3 DNA sequence: TGTGCCAGCAGTTTCAGGAACTCCTACGAGCAGTACTTC. The chain combines TRBV27 with TRBJ2-7; D remains unclear. There are 13 residues in the CDR3. The V gene lost 3 bases and the J gene lost 0 bases, with 6 bases spanning the gap. Germline-derived CDR1 and CDR2 are MNHEY and SMNVEV (reference sequence).

Only one count was recorded for this clone. This chain uses TRBV10-3 with TRBJ2-1; D perhaps matches TRBD1 (5 bases). The CDR3 contains 16 residues. Deletions cut 6 bases from V and 6 bases from J, with 21 bases between. Germline V gene lookup returns CDR1 ENHRY and CDR2 SYGVKD. The CDR3 DNA reads as TGTGCCATCAGAGCAGCTCCAGGGTTGAAGTTCAATGAGCAGTTCTTC. As protein: CAIRAAPGLKFNEQFF.

This clone was counted once. The chain couples TRBV10-3 to TRBJ1-2; perhaps TRBD1 as D (5 bases). Trimming stripped 9 bases from V and 3 bases from J, with 14 bases between. The CDR3 totals 13 residues. Germline V gene lookup returns CDR1 ENHRY and CDR2 SYGVKD. In DNA form, the CDR3 reads TGTGCCATAGGCGACAGCGACCACTATGGCTACACCTTC. Amino acid sequence: CAIGDSDHYGYTF.